This T cell receptor (beta chain) was identified in a study of T-cell memory formation after mild COVID-19. Study-wide points: There were some responding clones in pre-infection memory, which suggested that cross-reactive memory had joined. Specificity for SARS-CoV-2 was not confirmed among the second-wave clones peaking on day 37. Among CD4+ contracting clones, most were CM and EM, and CD8+ ones EMRA.

Notes on this clonotype: Antigen unknown.

V was trimmed by 6 bases and J by 6 bases, leaving 21 bases between them. There are 16 residues in the CDR3. Looked up from germline, CDR1 is MGHDK and CDR2 is SYGVNS. TCRdb redid the calling of the 5' RACE reads with MiXCR, one entry per CDR3 protein. Altogether 360,000 or so distinct CDR3 sequences are present, 25% to 30% being singletons, with the ten largest covering approximately 13%. The chain combines TRBV25-1 with TRBJ2-1, with D maybe TRBD2 (6 bases). Sequenced sample: PBMCs or a T cell subset sorted from them (not recorded which). The TCR comes from an adult woman who had mild COVID-19 (a few samples of this study predate the infection). Cell type and time point are not known. The CDR3 sequence: CASSVTSRRGFNEQFF. CDR3 sequence (DNA): TGTGCCAGCAGCGTTACTAGCAGGAGAGGCTTCAATGAGCAGTTCTTC.